Listed here are 7 T cell receptor beta chains from one sample, sequenced in a study of T cell responses to AZD1222 COVID-19 vaccine. Measured with immunoSEQ multiplex PCR; TCRdb has only the in-frame clones, and not every one. The table has roughly 120,000 clones, roughly 88% seen once. Sequencing was performed on peripheral blood, taken on day 0 of AZD1222 vaccination. These receptors all stem from an adult in good health.

The chain couples TRBV4-3 to TRBJ2-7; 8 bases are shared with TRBD2. From germline, CDR1 is LGHNA and CDR2 YSLEER. The CDR3 is 15 amino acids. J was trimmed by 6 bases and V by 0 bases; bases with no gene match: 7. CDR3 protein: CASSQDRSGSSEQYF. Written as DNA, the CDR3 is TGCGCCAGCAGCCAAGATCGCAGCGGGAGTTCCGAGCAGTACTTC.

The CDR3 loop is CASERDRGRHGYTF. The DNA for the CDR3 is TGTGCCAGCGAAAGGGACAGGGGGAGACATGGCTACACCTTC. This rearrangement joins TRBV19 to TRBJ1-2, with 11 bases that match TRBD1. The CDR3 spans 14 residues. Germline V gene data show CDR1 as LNHDA and CDR2 as SQIVND (reference sequence). J gave up 6 bases and V 9 bases, and 9 bases lay outside the gene matches.

This clone has a handful of counts. This chain links TRBV7-9 with TRBJ1-3; 8 bases are a match to TRBD1. V lost 5 bases and J lost 4; bases outside the gene matches: 16. This CDR3 region has 18 residues. Germline assignment: CDR1 SEHNR and CDR2 FQNEAQ (reference sequence). The CDR3 DNA reads TGTGCCAGCAGCAGGGGACTGTGGCAGGGGGCACGAGGAAACACCATATATTTT. This gives the protein CASSRGLWQGARGNTIYF.

The chain employs TRBV4-2 and TRBJ2-2, with 8 bases that match TRBD2. The CDR3 spans 16 residues. The trim removed 3 bases at V and 5 bases at J, leaving 8 bases unmatched. Looked up from germline, CDR1 is LGHNA and CDR2 is YNFKEQ. In DNA, the CDR3 is TGTGCCAGCAGCCATTTCGCGGGGGGCGGGACCGGGGAGCTGTTTTTT. It is translated as CASSHFAGGGTGELFF.

This clone was seen a handful of times. The V call is TRBV6-5, the J call TRBJ1-6; the match to TRBD1 covers 8 bases. J gave up 7 bases and V 7 bases, and 9 bases lay outside the gene matches. Per the germline V gene, CDR1 is MNHEY and CDR2 is SVGAGI. The CDR3 is 15 residues long. CDR3 nucleotide sequence: TGTGCCAGCACGCAGGGACAGGTTCGGAATTCACCCCTCCACTTT. Its translation: CASTQGQVRNSPLHF.

J is TRBJ2-7 and V is TRBV12-3 or TRBV12-4; D is uncertain. The V and J ends lost 5 bases and 5 bases respectively, with 7 bases between them. The CDR3 has 11 residues. The CDR3 loop is CASSGNNEQYF. CDR3 DNA sequence: TGTGCCAGCAGTGGGAACAACGAGCAGTACTTC.

This clone was recorded only once. The chain uses TRBV6-5 and TRBJ1-6; D is unclear. V lost 6 bases and J lost 8, with 11 bases in between. CDR3 length: 13 amino acids. Germline CDR1 reads MNHEY; CDR2 reads SVGAGI. The CDR3 sequence is CASRFGPDSPLHF. The CDR3 region has the DNA TGTGCCAGCAGATTTGGTCCGGATTCACCCCTCCACTTT.